Listed here are 7 T cell receptor beta chains from one sample, sequenced in a study of cytomegalovirus exposure and HLA in healthy donors. 60 Vbeta and 13 Jbeta primers were used in PCR. Clones were read by immunoSEQ multiplex PCR, and TCRdb kept only the in-frame ones, dropping some. The sample carries about 82,000 clones, over 70% recorded once. The sample was PBMCs. These receptor sequences come from a man aged 30-40 years in good health and CMV-seropositive.

This sequence joins TRBV5-1 and TRBJ2-1; 12 bases line up with TRBD2. This CDR3 region has 15 residues. J was trimmed by 7 bases and V by 1 base; bases with no gene match: 3. Germline CDR1 is SGHRS and CDR2 is YFSETQ. In DNA form, the CDR3 reads TGCGCCAGCAGCTTGAAGCTAGCGGGAGGGAATGAGCAGTTCTTC. This codes for CASSLKLAGGNEQFF.

The J gene is TRBJ2-2, the V gene TRBV10-2; 8 bases are shared with TRBD1. Trimming cost V 6 bases and J 2 bases; bases outside gene matches: 5. The CDR3 runs 15 residues. Germline CDR1 is WSHSY and CDR2 is SAAADI. The CDR3 coding sequence is TGCGCCAGCAGGGTCGGGACAGGAAACACCGGGGAGCTGTTTTTT. Amino acid sequence: CASRVGTGNTGELFF.

The rearrangement joins TRBV10-3 to TRBJ2-3; 9 bases are shared with TRBD2. The junction had 9 bases not matched to a gene; V was cut back by 5 bases and J by 3 bases. The CDR3 is made up of 16 amino acids. CDR1 ENHRY and CDR2 SYGVKD come from the germline V gene. DNA of the CDR3: TGTGCCATCAGTTTCGTAGCGGGAGAGGGGACAGATACGCAGTATTTT. Protein sequence: CAISFVAGEGTDTQYF.

J is TRBJ2-7 and V is TRBV6-5; 11 bases match TRBD2. The CDR3 is 15 residues long. Germline values: CDR1 MNHEY, CDR2 SVGAGI. After removal of 5 bases from V and 5 bases from J, the junction contained 8 bases not matched to a gene. The CDR3 region is CASSPTSGSIHEQYF. CDR3 nucleotides: TGTGCCAGCAGTCCTACTAGCGGGAGTATCCACGAGCAGTACTTC.

The chain uses TRBV6-1 and TRBJ2-7, with D tentatively TRBD2 (6 bases). V lost 3 bases to trimming and J lost 0 bases, with 15 bases between them. Germline assignment: CDR1 MNHNS and CDR2 SASEGT. The CDR3 runs to 16 residues. The CDR3 protein is CASSDGLALSSYEQYF. CDR3 coding DNA: TGTGCCAGCAGTGACGGGCTAGCGCTGAGCTCCTACGAGCAGTACTTC.

The chain recombines TRBV4-1 with TRBJ1-1; D is possibly TRBD1 (6 bases). The germline V gene encodes CDR1 MGHRA and CDR2 YSYEKL. The CDR3 is 17 residues long. Trimming shortened V by 2 bases and J by 0 bases, and 16 bases separated the two germline ends. The CDR3 nucleotides read TGCGCCAGCAGCCAAACCGGGACATACTACATGAACACTGAAGCTTTCTTT. It encodes CASSQTGTYYMNTEAFF.

This clone was observed a few times. The CDR3 region is CASMGGQEGETQYF. In nucleotides, the CDR3 is TGTGCCAGCATGGGTGGACAGGAGGGAGAGACCCAGTACTTC. V usage is TRBV21-1 and J usage is TRBJ2-5; TRBD1 is taken as the D call from the table, unchecked against the DNA. TRBV21-1 corresponds to a pseudogene. There are 14 residues in the CDR3.